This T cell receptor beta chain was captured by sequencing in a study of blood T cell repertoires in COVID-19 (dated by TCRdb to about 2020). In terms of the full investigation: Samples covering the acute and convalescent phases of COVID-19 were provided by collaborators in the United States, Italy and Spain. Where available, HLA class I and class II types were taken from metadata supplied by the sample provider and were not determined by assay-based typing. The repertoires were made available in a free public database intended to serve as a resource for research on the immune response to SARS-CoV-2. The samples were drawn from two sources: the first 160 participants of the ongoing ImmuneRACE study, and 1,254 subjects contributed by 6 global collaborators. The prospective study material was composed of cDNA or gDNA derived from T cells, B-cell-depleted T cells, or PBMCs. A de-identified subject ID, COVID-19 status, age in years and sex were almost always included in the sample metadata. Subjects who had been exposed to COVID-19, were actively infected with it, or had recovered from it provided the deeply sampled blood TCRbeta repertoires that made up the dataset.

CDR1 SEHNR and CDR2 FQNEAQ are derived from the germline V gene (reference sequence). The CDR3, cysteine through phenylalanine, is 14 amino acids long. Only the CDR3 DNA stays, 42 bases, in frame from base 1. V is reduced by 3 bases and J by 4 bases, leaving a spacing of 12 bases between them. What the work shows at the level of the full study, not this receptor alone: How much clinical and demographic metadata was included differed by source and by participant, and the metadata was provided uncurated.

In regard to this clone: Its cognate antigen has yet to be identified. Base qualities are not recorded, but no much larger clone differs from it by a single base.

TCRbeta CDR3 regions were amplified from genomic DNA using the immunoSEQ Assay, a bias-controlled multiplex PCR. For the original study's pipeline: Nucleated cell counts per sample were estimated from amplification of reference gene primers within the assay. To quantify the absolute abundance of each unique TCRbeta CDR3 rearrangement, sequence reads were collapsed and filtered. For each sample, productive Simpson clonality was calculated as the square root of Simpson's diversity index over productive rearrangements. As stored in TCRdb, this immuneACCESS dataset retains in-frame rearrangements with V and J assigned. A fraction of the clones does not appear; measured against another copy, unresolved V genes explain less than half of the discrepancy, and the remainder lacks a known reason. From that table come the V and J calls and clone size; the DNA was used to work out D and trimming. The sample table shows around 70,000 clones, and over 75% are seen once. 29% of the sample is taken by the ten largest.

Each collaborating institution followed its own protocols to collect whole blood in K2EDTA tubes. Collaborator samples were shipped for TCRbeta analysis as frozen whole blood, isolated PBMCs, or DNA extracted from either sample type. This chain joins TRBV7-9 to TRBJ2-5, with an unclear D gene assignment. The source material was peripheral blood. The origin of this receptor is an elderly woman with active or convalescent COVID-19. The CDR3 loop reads CASSFRTGLETQYF. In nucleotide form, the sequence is TGTGCCAGCAGCTTTCGAACGGGTTTAGAGACCCAGTACTTC.